This T cell receptor beta chain appears in the sequencing data of a study of blood T cells in healthy people across ages. The authors isolated at least 6.5 million PBMCs per sample. A second roughly 7 to 12 cycle PCR used barcoded and J-beta primers. All samples gave at least 2.5 million CDR3-containing paired-end reads. Via MiXCR, TCRdb re-called the 5' RACE reads, giving one row per CDR3 protein. Of around 990,000 distinct CDR3 sequences detected, roughly two fifths appear once; the ten largest clones hold approximately 14%. Study-level findings and limits: Estimates drawn from one million T cells were deemed to understate diversity.

Germline V CDR1 and CDR2: DFQATT, SNEGSKA (reference sequence). Unmatched junction bases numbered 12, after V lost 0 bases and J lost 12 bases. The length of the CDR3 is 15 residues. On this clonotype: What it recognizes is unknown.

This receptor was taken from a man younger than 30 in good health. The specimen was blood. V gene TRBV20-1 combines with J gene TRBJ2-1, with TRBD1 matching 9 bases. Here the CDR3 reads CSAREPGQGIDVQFF. Here the CDR3 DNA reads TGCAGTGCTAGAGAGCCGGGACAGGGTATCGATGTGCAGTTCTTC.